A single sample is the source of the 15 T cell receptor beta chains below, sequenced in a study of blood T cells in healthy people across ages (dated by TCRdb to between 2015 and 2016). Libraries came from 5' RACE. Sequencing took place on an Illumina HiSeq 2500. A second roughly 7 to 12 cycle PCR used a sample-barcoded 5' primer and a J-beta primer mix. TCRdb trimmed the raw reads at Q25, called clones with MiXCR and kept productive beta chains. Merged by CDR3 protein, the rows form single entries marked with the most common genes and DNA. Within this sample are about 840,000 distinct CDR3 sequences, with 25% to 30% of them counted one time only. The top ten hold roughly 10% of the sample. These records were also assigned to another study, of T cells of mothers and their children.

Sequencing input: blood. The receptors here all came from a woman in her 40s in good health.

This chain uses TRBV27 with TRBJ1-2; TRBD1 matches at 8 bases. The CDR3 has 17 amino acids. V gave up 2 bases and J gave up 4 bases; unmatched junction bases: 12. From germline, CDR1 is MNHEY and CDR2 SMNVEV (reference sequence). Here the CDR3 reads CASSLVQGAFTLYGYTF. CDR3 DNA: TGTGCCAGCAGTTTAGTGCAGGGGGCATTCACGCTCTATGGCTACACCTTC.

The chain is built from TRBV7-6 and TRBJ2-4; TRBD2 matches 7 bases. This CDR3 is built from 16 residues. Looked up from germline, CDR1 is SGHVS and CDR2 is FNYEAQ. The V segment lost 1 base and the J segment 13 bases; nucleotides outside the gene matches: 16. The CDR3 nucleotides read TGTGCCAGCAGCTTAGTCGGGGGGACCAGTTACAATGAGCAGTACTTC. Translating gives CASSLVGGTSYNEQYF.

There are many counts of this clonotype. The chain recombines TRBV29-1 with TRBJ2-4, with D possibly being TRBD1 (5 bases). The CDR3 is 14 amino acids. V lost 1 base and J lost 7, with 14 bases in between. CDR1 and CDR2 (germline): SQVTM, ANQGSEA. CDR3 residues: CSVEGVGPRNIQYF. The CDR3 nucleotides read TGCAGCGTTGAAGGAGTGGGGCCGCGGAACATTCAGTACTTC.

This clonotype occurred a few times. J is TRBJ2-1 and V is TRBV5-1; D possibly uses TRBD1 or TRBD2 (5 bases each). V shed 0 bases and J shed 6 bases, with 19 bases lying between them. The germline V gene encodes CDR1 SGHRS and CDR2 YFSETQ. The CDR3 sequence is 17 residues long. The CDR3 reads CASSLGGSIRPSNEQFF. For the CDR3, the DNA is TGCGCCAGCAGCTTGGGGGGGAGCATCCGACCTAGCAATGAGCAGTTCTTC.

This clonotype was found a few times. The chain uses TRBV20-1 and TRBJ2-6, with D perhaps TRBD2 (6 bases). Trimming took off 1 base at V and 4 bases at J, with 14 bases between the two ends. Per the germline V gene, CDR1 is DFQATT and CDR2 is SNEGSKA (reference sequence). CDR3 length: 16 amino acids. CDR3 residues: CSARGVGGTGANVLTF. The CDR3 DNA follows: TGCAGTGCTAGAGGGGTGGGGGGTACCGGGGCCAACGTCCTGACTTTC.

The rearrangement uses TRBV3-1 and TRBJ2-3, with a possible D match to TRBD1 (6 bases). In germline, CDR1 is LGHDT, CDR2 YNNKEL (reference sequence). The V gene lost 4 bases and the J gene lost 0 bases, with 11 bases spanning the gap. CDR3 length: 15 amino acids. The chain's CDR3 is CASSRRQASTDTQYF. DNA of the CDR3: TGTGCCAGCAGCCGAAGACAGGCTAGCACAGATACGCAGTATTTT.

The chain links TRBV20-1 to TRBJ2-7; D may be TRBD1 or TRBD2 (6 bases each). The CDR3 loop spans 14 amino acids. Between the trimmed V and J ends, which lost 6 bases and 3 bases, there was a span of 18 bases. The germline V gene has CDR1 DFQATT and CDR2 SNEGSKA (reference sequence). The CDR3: CSAKGGDGFYEQYF. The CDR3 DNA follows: TGCAGTGCCAAGGGGGGTGATGGGTTCTACGAGCAGTACTTC.

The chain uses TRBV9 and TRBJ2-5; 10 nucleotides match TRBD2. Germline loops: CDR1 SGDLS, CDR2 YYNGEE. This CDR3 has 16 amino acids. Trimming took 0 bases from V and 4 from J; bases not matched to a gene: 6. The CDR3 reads CASSVGGLAGVETQYF. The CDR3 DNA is TGTGCCAGCAGCGTAGGAGGGCTAGCGGGGGTAGAGACCCAGTACTTC.

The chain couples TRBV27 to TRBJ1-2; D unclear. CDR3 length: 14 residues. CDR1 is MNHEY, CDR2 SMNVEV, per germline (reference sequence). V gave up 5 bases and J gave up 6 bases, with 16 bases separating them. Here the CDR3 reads CASSHEGIGDGYTF. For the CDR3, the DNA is TGTGCCAGCAGTCACGAGGGTATCGGTGATGGCTACACCTTC.

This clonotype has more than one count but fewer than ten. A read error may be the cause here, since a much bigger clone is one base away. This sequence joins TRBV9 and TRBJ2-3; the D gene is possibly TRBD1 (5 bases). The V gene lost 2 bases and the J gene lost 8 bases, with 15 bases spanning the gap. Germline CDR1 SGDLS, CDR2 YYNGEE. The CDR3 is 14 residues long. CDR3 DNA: TGTGCCAGCAGCGTGGGGCCCATGGAAGGTACGCAGTATTTT. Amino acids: CASSVGPMEGTQYF.

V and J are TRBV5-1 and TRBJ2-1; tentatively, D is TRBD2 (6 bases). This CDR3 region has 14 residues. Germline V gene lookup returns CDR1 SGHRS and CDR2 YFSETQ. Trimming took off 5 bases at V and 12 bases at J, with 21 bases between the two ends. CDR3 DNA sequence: TGCGCCAGCAGGCTGGGGCTAGCGTCACCCTCGCAGTTCTTC. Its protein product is CASRLGLASPSQFF. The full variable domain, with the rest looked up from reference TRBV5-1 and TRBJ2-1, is KAGVTQTPRYLIKTRGQQVTLSCSPISGHRSVSWYQQTPGQGLQFLFEYFSETQRNKGNFPGRFSGRQFSNSRSEMNVSTLELGDSALYLCASRLGLASPSQFFGPGTRLTVL.

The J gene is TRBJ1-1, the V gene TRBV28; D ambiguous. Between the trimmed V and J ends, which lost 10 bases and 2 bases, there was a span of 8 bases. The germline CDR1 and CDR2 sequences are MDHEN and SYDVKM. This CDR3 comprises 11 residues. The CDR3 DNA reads TGTGCCACCAACACAAACACTGAAGCTTTCTTT. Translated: CATNTNTEAFF. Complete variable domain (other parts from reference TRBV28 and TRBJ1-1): DVKVTQSSRYLVKRTGEKVFLECVQDMDHENMFWYRQDPGLGLRLIYFSYDVKMKEKGDIPEGYSVSREKKERFSLILESASTNQTSMYLCATNTNTEAFFGQGTRLTVV.

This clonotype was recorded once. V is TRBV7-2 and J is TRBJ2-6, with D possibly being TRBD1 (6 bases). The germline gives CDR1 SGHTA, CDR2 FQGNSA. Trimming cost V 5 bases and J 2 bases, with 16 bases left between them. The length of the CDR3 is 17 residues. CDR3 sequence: CASSPTVGTTGANVLTF. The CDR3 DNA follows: TGTGCCAGCAGCCCCACAGTCGGGACAACTGGGGCCAACGTCCTGACTTTC.

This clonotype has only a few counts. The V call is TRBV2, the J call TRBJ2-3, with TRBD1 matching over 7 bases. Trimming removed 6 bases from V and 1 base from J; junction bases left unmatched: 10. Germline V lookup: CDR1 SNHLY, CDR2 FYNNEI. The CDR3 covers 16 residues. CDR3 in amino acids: CASSAMTGPGTDTQYF. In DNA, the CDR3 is TGTGCCAGCAGCGCTATGACAGGGCCTGGCACAGATACGCAGTATTTT.

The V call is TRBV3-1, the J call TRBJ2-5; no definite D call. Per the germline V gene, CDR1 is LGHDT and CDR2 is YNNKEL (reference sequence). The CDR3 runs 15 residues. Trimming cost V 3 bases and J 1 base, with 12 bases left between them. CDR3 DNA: TGTGCCAGCAGCCAGCGGCTGGACGGCCAAGAGACCCAGTACTTC. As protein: CASSQRLDGQETQYF.